This record covers a single T cell receptor (beta chain). Its specificity is not known. The germline V gene has CDR1 KGHSH and CDR2 LQKENI. This CDR3 is built from 14 residues. The PCR used 60 Vbeta and 13 Jbeta primers. In the original workflow: In a later analysis, of 70 million to 85 million unique beta chains, around 9.9 million appeared in at least two donors. Assay: immunoSEQ multiplex PCR; the TCRdb copy retains only in-frame clones and omits some. V and J calls and clone size come straight from that table; D and trimming were deduced from the DNA. The sample consists of about 190,000 clones, approximately 80% of them appearing once. The data belong to a study of cytomegalovirus exposure and HLA in healthy donors. Study-wide findings and caveats: Reports indicated that the classifier achieved high specificity and sensitivity in diagnosing cytomegalovirus status.

This sequence originates from a woman between 50 and 59 years old in good health and CMV-seropositive. V is TRBV18 and J is TRBJ2-5, with 9 positions matching TRBD1. The DNA matches TRBJ2-7 better at its end, which makes the J call doubtful. Sequencing was done on a sample of PBMCs. CDR3 loop: CASSPGTGFSEQYF. The CDR3 DNA is TGTGCCAGCTCACCGGGGACAGGGTTCTCCGAGCAGTACTTC.